This TCR beta chain derives from a study of beta chain features in type 1 diabetes. Study in general: Over all samples combined, over 85,000,000 sorted cells were examined.

Expressed TCRB transcripts were sequenced, since all the RNA that had been isolated was reverse transcribed. Each sample of naive, central memory or regulatory T cells had, on average, approximately 4 million reads. Repertoires were generated with immunoSEQ multiplex PCR, while TCRdb's copy carries only in-frame clones and drops some. This repertoire shows 500,000 to 700,000 clones, around a sixth found once; its top ten account for about 0.097%. General study findings and limits: Reduced insertions and increased deletions marked VDJ junctions in type 1 diabetes patients. Moderate but significant shortening of TCRB CDR3s was recorded in all four CD4+ subsets from Type 1 diabetes patients.

About this clone: Its antigen remains unknown.

The TCR comes from a man in his late teens or twenties in good health. The material sequenced was naive CD4+ T cells from blood.

In DNA form, the CDR3 reads TGTGCCAGCAGCGTAGCAGGACGAACTGAAGCTTTCTTT. Translation gives CASSVAGRTEAFF. The V gene is TRBV9, the J gene TRBJ1-1; no clear D. The CDR3 is made up of 13 amino acids. Between the trimmed V and J ends, which lost 0 bases and 5 bases, there was a span of 8 bases. Germline V gene data show CDR1 as SGDLS and CDR2 as YYNGEE.